Shown below are 19 T cell receptor beta chains from a single sample sequenced in a study of blood T cell repertoires in COVID-19. Generated by immunoSEQ multiplex PCR, the TCRdb table keeps only in-frame clones and is missing some. The sample includes some 150,000 clones, around 80% of them seen just once. Sequenced material: peripheral blood. The source of these receptors is a woman in her forties or fifties with acute or convalescent COVID-19.

The genes are TRBV28 and TRBJ1-5; D is undetermined. Germline V CDR1 and CDR2: MDHEN, SYDVKM. The CDR3 extends over 15 amino acids. The germline V and J ends were trimmed by 7 bases and 1 base, with 14 bases remaining between them. The CDR3 loop is CASNQGGVSNQPQHF. The CDR3 DNA is TGTGCCAGCAATCAAGGCGGCGTAAGCAATCAGCCCCAGCATTTT.

The CDR3 here is CAWSPSGSGNTIYF. CDR3 bases: TGTGCCTGGAGTCCGAGTGGCTCTGGAAACACCATATATTTT. This chain links TRBV30 with TRBJ1-3; no reliable D call. The length of the CDR3 is 14 residues. Germline CDR1 is GTSNPN and CDR2 is SVGIG (reference sequence). Trimming took off 2 bases at V and 0 bases at J, with 8 bases between the two ends.

The V and J genes are TRBV10-3 and TRBJ2-5, with D possibly TRBD2 on 6 matching bases. Trimming took off 0 bases at V and 5 bases at J, with 10 bases between the two ends. Germline V gives CDR1 ENHRY, CDR2 SYGVKD. CDR3 size: 14 residues. CDR3 in amino acids: CAISESGDWETQYF. The DNA for the CDR3 is TGTGCCATCAGTGAGTCTGGGGACTGGGAGACCCAGTACTTC.

The chain is built from TRBV5-1 and TRBJ1-2; D uncertain. CDR3 length equals 14 residues. V lost 0 bases to trimming and J lost 2 bases, with 8 bases between them. The germline gives CDR1 SGHRS, CDR2 YFSETQ. The CDR3, as DNA: TGCGCCAGCAGCTTGGAACATCCGAACTATGGCTACACCTTC. This sequence encodes CASSLEHPNYGYTF.

The table lists this clone with a count of one. The V and J genes are TRBV27 and TRBJ2-3, with D possibly matching TRBD2 (5 bases). The CDR3 has 15 amino acids. V was shortened by 5 bases and J by 0 bases, with 12 bases between the two germline ends. The V gene's germline CDR1 is MNHEY and CDR2 SMNVEV (reference sequence). The CDR3 bases are TGTGCCAGCAGTCCTTGGGAGCTTAGCACAGATACGCAGTATTTT. It translates to CASSPWELSTDTQYF.

This sequence joins TRBV5-5 and TRBJ2-3, with 10 bases aligning to TRBD1. This CDR3 has 15 amino acids. V lost 4 bases and J lost 4; bases outside the gene matches: 6. The germline V gene has CDR1 SGHKS and CDR2 YYEKEE (reference sequence). CDR3 loop: CASSPEGTGADTQYF. In DNA, the CDR3 is TGTGCCAGCAGCCCGGAGGGGACAGGGGCAGATACGCAGTATTTT.

The chain recombines TRBV5-6 with TRBJ2-7, with TRBD2 identical over 8 bases. Germline trimming cut 4 bases from V and 2 bases from J; bases unmatched to any gene: 5. The length of the CDR3 is 14 residues. CDR1 and CDR2 from the germline V gene are SGHDT and YYEEEE. The CDR3 loop is CASSPPSGPYEQYF. The DNA for the CDR3 is TGTGCCAGCAGCCCCCCTAGCGGGCCCTACGAGCAGTACTTC. Combining the CDR3 with reference TRBV5-6 and TRBJ2-7 gives the whole variable domain DAGVTQSPTHLIKTRGQQVTLRCSPKSGHDTVSWYQQALGQGPQFIFQYYEEEERQRGNFPDRFSGHQFPNYSSELNVNALLLGDSALYLCASSPPSGPYEQYFGPGTRLTVT.

V is TRBV5-6 and J is TRBJ1-1; D not resolved. Germline loops: CDR1 SGHDT, CDR2 YYEEEE. This CDR3 spans 13 amino acids. V lost 0 bases and J 10 bases, leaving 13 bases between the germline ends. CDR3 protein: CASSLAIGELAFF. The CDR3 nucleotides are TGTGCCAGCAGCTTGGCAATCGGGGAGTTAGCTTTCTTT.

This clone has just a few counts. The rearrangement links TRBV19 to TRBJ2-5; D gene uncertain. The V gene lost 4 bases and the J gene lost 3 bases, with 9 bases spanning the gap. The CDR3 sequence is 13 residues long. The germline gives CDR1 LNHDA, CDR2 SQIVND (reference sequence). Here the CDR3 DNA reads TGTGCCAGTAGTAGGGCACCCGAAGAGACCCAGTACTTC. Translation gives CASSRAPEETQYF. Full variable domain (outside the CDR3, taken from reference TRBV19 and TRBJ2-5): DGGITQSPKYLFRKEGQNVTLSCEQNLNHDAMYWYRQDPGQGLRLIYYSQIVNDFQKGDIAEGYSVSREKKESFPLTVTSAQKNPTAFYLCASSRAPEETQYFGPGTRLLVL.

The chain links TRBV20-1 to TRBJ1-5; tentatively, D is TRBD1 (5 bases). V gave up 3 bases and J gave up 4 bases, with 7 bases separating them. Per the germline V gene, CDR1 is DFQATT and CDR2 is SNEGSKA (reference sequence). The CDR3 consists of 12 residues. CDR3 DNA: TGCAGTGCTAGTGACAGTAATCAGCCCCAGCATTTT. Its protein is CSASDSNQPQHF.

The V call is TRBV7-9, the J call TRBJ2-1, with 11 bases matching TRBD2. The CDR3 spans 18 residues. Germline V gives CDR1 SEHNR, CDR2 FQNEAQ (reference sequence). V was clipped by 3 bases and J by 7 bases; unmatched bases: 14. CDR3 region: CASSLEEPLAGGGNEQFF. The CDR3 DNA reads as TGTGCCAGCAGCTTGGAGGAGCCGCTAGCGGGGGGCGGAAATGAGCAGTTCTTC.

The chain joins TRBV9 to TRBJ2-7, with TRBD1 identical over 7 bases. CDR1 is SGDLS, CDR2 YYNGEE, per germline. The CDR3 has 18 amino acids. V was pared by 3 bases and J by 4 bases, with 19 bases of the junction left unmatched. The CDR3 nucleotides read TGTGCCAGCAGCGAGGGCACCACCACAGGGGTAAGGGCGTACGAGCAGTACTTC. As protein: CASSEGTTTGVRAYEQYF. The full variable domain, completed using reference TRBV9 and TRBJ2-7, is DSGVTQTPKHLITATGQRVTLRCSPRSGDLSVYWYQQSLDQGLQFLIQYYNGEERAKGNILERFSAQQFPDLHSELNLSSLELGDSALYFCASSEGTTTGVRAYEQYFGPGTRLTVT.

This chain connects TRBV9 to TRBJ1-6, with D unresolved. This CDR3 has 14 residues. V was cut by 4 bases and J by 10 bases, with 15 bases left in between. Germline V lookup: CDR1 SGDLS, CDR2 YYNGEE. CDR3 protein: CASSPQVLRSPLHF. DNA for the CDR3: TGTGCCAGCAGCCCTCAGGTGTTAAGATCACCCCTCCACTTT.

The CDR3 coding sequence is TGTGCCAGCAGCCGCGGGGGATCGGGCGAGCAGTACTTC. It specifies CASSRGGSGEQYF. The genes are TRBV6-5 and TRBJ2-7; 7 bases agree with TRBD2. The CDR3 spans 13 residues. Losses at the gene ends were 6 bases for V and 6 bases for J; bases not matched to a gene: 8. Germline V gives CDR1 MNHEY, CDR2 SVGAGI.

A few counts support this clone. This chain links TRBV28 with TRBJ2-7; maybe TRBD2 (6 bases). V was cut by 4 bases and J by 3 bases, with 16 bases left in between. Germline values: CDR1 MDHEN, CDR2 SYDVKM. The CDR3 loop spans 15 amino acids. CDR3 nucleotide sequence: TGTGCCAGCAGTTGGGCCTCGGCGGGGTTCTACGAGCAGTACTTC. Translating gives CASSWASAGFYEQYF.

The genes are TRBV7-2 and TRBJ1-5; D is undetermined. The germline V gene has CDR1 SGHTA and CDR2 FQGNSA. There are 15 residues in the CDR3. Trimming stripped 5 bases from V and 4 bases from J, with 15 bases between. The CDR3: CASSTRTGGNQPQHF. The CDR3 DNA reads TGTGCCAGCAGCACTCGGACGGGAGGGAATCAGCCCCAGCATTTT.

The V and J genes are TRBV11-2 and TRBJ2-5; D gene uncertain. The CDR3 is 15 amino acids. Between the trimmed V and J ends, which lost 1 base and 2 bases, there was a span of 11 bases. Germline V gene sequence: CDR1 SGHAT, CDR2 FQNNGV. CDR3 DNA sequence: TGTGCCAGCAGCTTAGTTTCCGCACAGCAAGAGACCCAGTACTTC. Residues: CASSLVSAQQETQYF. The full variable domain, in which reference TRBV11-2 and TRBJ2-5 provide the parts outside the CDR3, is EAGVAQSPRYKIIEKRQSVAFWCNPISGHATLYWYQQILGQGPKLLIQFQNNGVVDDSQLPKDRFSAERLKGVDSTLKIQPAKLEDSAVYLCASSLVSAQQETQYFGPGTRLLVL.

The gene calls are TRBV7-8 and TRBJ2-5, with 7 bases identical to TRBD1. Germline CDR1 SGHVS, CDR2 FQNEAQ. After removal of 4 bases from V and 1 base from J, the junction contained 3 bases not matched to a gene. The CDR3 is 14 residues long. Here the CDR3 reads CASSSRDSQETQYF. In DNA form, the CDR3 reads TGTGCCAGCAGCTCCCGGGACAGCCAAGAGACCCAGTACTTC.

V and J are TRBV6-2 or TRBV6-3 and TRBJ1-5, with 9 bases matching TRBD1. The V segment lost 3 bases and the J segment 6 bases; nucleotides outside the gene matches: 6. Germline loops: CDR1 MNHEY, CDR2 SVGEGT. The CDR3 totals 15 residues. This CDR3 is CASSYFTGGGQPQHF. The CDR3 nucleotides are TGTGCCAGCAGTTATTTTACAGGGGGCGGTCAGCCCCAGCATTTT.